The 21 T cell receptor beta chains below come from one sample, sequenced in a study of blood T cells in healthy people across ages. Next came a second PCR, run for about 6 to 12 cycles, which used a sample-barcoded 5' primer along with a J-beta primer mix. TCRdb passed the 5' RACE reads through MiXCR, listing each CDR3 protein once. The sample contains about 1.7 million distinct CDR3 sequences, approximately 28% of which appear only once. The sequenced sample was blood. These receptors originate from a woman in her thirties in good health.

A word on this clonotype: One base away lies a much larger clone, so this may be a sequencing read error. The CDR3 loop reads CASSYSRGGCTF. CDR3 sequence (DNA): TGTGCCAGCAGTTACTCCCGGGGTGGCTGCACCTTC. The gene calls are TRBV6-6 and TRBJ1-2, with D uncertain. Germline values: CDR1 MNHNY, CDR2 SVGAGI (reference sequence). The CDR3 loop spans 12 amino acids.

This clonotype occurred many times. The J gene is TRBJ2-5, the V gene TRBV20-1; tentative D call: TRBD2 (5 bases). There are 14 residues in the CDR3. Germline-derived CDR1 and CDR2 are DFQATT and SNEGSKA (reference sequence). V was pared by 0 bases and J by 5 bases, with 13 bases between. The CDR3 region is CSARDLTREETQYF. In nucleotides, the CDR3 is TGCAGTGCTAGAGACCTTACTAGGGAGGAGACCCAGTACTTC.

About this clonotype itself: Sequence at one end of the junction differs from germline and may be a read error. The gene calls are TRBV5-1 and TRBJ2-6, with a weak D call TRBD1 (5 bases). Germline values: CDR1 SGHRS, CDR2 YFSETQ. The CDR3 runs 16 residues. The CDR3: CASSLAERAGASVLTF. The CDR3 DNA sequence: TGCGCCAGCAGCTTGGCCGAAAGGGCTGGGGCCAGCGTCCTGACTTTC. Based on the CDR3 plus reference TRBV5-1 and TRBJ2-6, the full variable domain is KAGVTQTPRYLIKTRGQQVTLSCSPISGHRSVSWYQQTPGQGLQFLFEYFSETQRNKGNFPGRFSGRQFSNSRSEMNVSTLELGDSALYLCASSLAERAGASVLTFGAGSRLTVL.

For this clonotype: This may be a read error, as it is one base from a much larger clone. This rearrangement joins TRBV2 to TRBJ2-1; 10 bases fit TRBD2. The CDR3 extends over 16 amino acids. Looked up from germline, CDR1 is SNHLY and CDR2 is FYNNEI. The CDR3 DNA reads TGTGCCGGCAGAGGGAACGGCCTAGCGGGAGCGGGTGAGCAGTTCTTC. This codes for CAGRGNGLAGAGEQFF.

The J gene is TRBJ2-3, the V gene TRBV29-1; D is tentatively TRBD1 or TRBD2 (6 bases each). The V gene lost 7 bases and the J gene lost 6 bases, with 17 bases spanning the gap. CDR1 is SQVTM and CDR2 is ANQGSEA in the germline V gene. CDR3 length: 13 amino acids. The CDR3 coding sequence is TGCAGCGGAGGAGGGGGAGGTTGGGATACGCAGTATTTT. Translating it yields CSGGGGGWDTQYF.

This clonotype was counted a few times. The CDR3 bases are TGTGCCAGCAGTTTATCGGTCGGCAACATTCAGTACTTC. It encodes CASSLSVGNIQYF. This rearrangement joins TRBV27 to TRBJ2-4, with no clear D. This CDR3 contains 13 residues. Germline-derived CDR1 and CDR2 are MNHEY and SMNVEV (reference sequence). Trimming removed 0 bases at V and 7 bases at J, with 7 bases between.

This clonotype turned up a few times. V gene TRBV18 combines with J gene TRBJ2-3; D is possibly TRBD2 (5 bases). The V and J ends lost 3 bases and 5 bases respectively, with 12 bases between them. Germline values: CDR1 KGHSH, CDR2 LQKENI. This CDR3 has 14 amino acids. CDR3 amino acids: CASSPSGTRDTQYF. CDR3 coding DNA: TGTGCCAGCTCACCTTCGGGTACTAGAGATACGCAGTATTTT.

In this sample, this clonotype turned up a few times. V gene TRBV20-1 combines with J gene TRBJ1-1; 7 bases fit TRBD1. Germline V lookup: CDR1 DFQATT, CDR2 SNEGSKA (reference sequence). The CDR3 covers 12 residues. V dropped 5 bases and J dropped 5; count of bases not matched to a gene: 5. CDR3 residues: CSALAGGTEAFF. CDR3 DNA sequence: TGCAGTGCTTTGGCAGGGGGGACTGAAGCTTTCTTT.

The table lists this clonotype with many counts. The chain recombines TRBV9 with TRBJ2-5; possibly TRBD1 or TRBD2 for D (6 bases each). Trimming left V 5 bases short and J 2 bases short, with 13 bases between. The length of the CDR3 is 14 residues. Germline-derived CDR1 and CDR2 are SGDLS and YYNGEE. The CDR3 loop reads CASSRGGTQETQYF. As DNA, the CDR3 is TGTGCCAGCAGTCGAGGGGGGACTCAAGAGACCCAGTACTTC.

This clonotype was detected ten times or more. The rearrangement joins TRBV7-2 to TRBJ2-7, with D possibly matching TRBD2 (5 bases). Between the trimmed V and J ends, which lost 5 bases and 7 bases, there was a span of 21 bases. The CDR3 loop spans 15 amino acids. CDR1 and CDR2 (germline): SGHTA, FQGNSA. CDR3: CASSDNAAALREQYF. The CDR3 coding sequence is TGTGCCAGCAGCGACAACGCAGCGGCCCTCAGGGAGCAGTACTTC.

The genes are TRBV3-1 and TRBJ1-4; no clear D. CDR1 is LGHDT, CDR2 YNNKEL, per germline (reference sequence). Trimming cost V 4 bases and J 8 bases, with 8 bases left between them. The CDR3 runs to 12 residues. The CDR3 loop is CASSRIGEKLFF. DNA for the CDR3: TGTGCCAGCAGCCGGATCGGCGAAAAACTGTTTTTT.

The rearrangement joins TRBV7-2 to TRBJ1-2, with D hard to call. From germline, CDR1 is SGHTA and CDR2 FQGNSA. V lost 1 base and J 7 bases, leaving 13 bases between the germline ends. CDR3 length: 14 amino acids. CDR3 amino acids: CASSLVTRGFGYTF. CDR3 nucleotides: TGTGCCAGCAGCTTAGTGACACGAGGATTTGGCTACACCTTC.

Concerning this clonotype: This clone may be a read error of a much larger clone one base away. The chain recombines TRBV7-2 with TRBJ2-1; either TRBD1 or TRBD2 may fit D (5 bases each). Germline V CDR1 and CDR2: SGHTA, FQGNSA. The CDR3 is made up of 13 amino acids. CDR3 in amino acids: CAGSAFQRGEQFF. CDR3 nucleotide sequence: TGTGCCGGCAGCGCCTTTCAGAGGGGTGAGCAGTTCTTC.

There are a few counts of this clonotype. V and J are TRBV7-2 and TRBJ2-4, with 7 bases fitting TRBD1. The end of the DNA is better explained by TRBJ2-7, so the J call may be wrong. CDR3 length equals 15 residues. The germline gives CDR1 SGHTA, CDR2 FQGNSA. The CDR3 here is CASSQTGIGGSEQYF. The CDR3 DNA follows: TGTGCCAGCAGCCAAACCGGGATAGGGGGCAGCGAGCAGTACTTC.

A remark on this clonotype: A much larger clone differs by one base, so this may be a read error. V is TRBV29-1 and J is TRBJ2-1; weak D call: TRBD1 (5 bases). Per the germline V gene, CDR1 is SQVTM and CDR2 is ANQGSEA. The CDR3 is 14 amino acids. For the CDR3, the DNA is TGCAGCGTCGCCTCGAAGGGGTTTCACAATGAGCGGTTCTTC. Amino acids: CSVASKGFHNERFF.

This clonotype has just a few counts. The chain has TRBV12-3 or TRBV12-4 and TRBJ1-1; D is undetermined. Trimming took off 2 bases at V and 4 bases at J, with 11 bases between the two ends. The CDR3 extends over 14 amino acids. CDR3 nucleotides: TGTGCCAGCAGTTTAAGGAGGGCTGTCACTGAAGCTTTCTTT. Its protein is CASSLRRAVTEAFF.

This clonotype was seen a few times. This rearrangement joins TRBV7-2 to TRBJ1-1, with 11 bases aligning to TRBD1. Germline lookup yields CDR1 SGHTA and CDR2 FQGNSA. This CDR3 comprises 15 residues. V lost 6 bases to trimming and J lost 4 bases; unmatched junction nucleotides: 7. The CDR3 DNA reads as TGTGCCAGCAGTCCAGGGACAGGGGGGGCCACTGAAGCTTTCTTT. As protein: CASSPGTGGATEAFF.

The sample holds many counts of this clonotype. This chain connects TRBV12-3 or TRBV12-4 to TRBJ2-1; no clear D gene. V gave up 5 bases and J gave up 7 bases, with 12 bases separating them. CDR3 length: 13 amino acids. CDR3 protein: CASSPTGRNEQFF. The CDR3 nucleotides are TGTGCCAGCAGTCCGACGGGCCGAAATGAGCAGTTCTTC.

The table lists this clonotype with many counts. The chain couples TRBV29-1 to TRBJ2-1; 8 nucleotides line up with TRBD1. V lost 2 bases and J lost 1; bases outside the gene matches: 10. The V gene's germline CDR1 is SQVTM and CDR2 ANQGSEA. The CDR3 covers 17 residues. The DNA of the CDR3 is TGCAGCGTTGAACAGGGGGCGCAGGGGAGTTCCTACAATGAGCAGTTCTTC. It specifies CSVEQGAQGSSYNEQFF.

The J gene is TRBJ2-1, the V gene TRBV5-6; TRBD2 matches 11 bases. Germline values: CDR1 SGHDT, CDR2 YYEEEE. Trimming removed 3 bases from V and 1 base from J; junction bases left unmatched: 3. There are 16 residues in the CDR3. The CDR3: CASSWWTSGSYNEQFF. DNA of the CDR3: TGTGCCAGCAGCTGGTGGACTAGCGGGTCCTACAATGAGCAGTTCTTC.

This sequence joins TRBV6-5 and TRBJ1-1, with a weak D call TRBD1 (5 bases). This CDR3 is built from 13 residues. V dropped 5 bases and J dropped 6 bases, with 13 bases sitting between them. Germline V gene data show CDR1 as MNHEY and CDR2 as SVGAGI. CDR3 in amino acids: CASSVGLGAEAFF. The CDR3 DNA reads TGTGCCAGCAGTGTGGGTTTGGGGGCTGAAGCTTTCTTT.